This TCR beta chain stems from a study of cytomegalovirus exposure and HLA in healthy donors. Study-wide results and limits: Later work associated roughly 15,000 TCR beta sequences with HLA alleles at 0.05 false discovery rate.

The PCR used 60 Vbeta and 13 Jbeta primers. Clones were sequenced by immunoSEQ multiplex PCR, and TCRdb holds only the in-frame ones, with some missing. The sample contains 50,000 to 70,000 clones, over 55% of which appear only once. With respect to this clone: The antigen remains unidentified.

Per the germline V gene, CDR1 is LGHNA and CDR2 is YNFKEQ. Germline trimming cut 0 bases from V and 5 bases from J; bases unmatched to any gene: 10. This CDR3 has 18 residues. The sequence came from a man between 35 and 55 years old in good health and CMV-seropositive. This rearrangement joins TRBV4-2 to TRBJ2-5, with 12 bases fitting TRBD2. The sequenced sample consisted of PBMCs. The CDR3 here is CASSQDSLAGGRVETQYF. The CDR3, as DNA: TGTGCCAGCAGCCAAGATAGCCTAGCGGGGGGGAGGGTGGAGACCCAGTACTTC.